This T cell receptor (beta chain) was observed in a study of blood T cell repertoires in COVID-19. Profiled with immunoSEQ multiplex PCR; TCRdb holds only in-frame clones, not every one. The table has almost 250,000 clones, about 83% seen once. Trimming at V came to 2 bases and at J to 9 bases, leaving 11 bases not matched to a gene. Germline V gene lookup returns CDR1 SGHRS and CDR2 YFSETQ. The CDR3 contains 16 residues. The TCR was taken from a woman of 80 years or more with COVID-19, enrolled during active disease. The chain employs TRBV5-1 and TRBJ2-1; 10 bases line up with TRBD2. The sample consisted of peripheral blood. The CDR3 nucleotides are TGCGCCAGCAGCTTAGGATACAGCGGGGGGGCGGGTGAGCAGTTCTTC. It translates to CASSLGYSGGAGEQFF. The whole variable domain, filled in from reference TRBV5-1 and TRBJ2-1, reads KAGVTQTPRYLIKTRGQQVTLSCSPISGHRSVSWYQQTPGQGLQFLFEYFSETQRNKGNFPGRFSGRQFSNSRSEMNVSTLELGDSALYLCASSLGYSGGAGEQFFGPGTRLTVL.